The subject of this entry is one T cell receptor (beta chain). This clone is a singleton in its sample. Its antigen target is currently unknown. Base qualities are not recorded, but no much larger clone differs from it by a single base. This sample was included in a study of blood T cell repertoires in COVID-19 (dated by TCRdb to 2020 to 2022). About the investigation overall: Samples covering the acute and convalescent phases of COVID-19 were provided by collaborators in the United States, Italy and Spain. The samples were drawn from two sources: the first 160 participants of the ongoing ImmuneRACE study, and 1,254 subjects contributed by 6 global collaborators. Subjects who had been exposed to COVID-19, were actively infected with it, or had recovered from it provided the deeply sampled blood TCRbeta repertoires that made up the dataset. The repertoires were released in a freely available public database intended as a resource for research on the immune response to SARS-CoV-2. The sample metadata nearly always contained a de-identified subject ID, COVID-19 status, age in years and sex. The material from the prospective study consisted of cDNA or gDNA derived from T cells, B-cell-depleted T cells, or PBMCs. Where HLA class I and class II types were available, the types were taken from metadata supplied by the sample provider, not from assay-based typing.

One collaborating source in Seattle enrolled patients while the patients were actively infected and followed the patients over time throughout the course of disease. The collaborating institutions used their own protocols to collect whole blood in K2EDTA tubes. For TCRbeta analysis, collaborators shipped samples in one of three forms: frozen whole blood, isolated PBMCs, or DNA extracted from either of those sample types. The CDR3, from cysteine to phenylalanine, totals 15 residues. CDR3 DNA only is kept here, 45 bases in frame from base 1. CDR1 and CDR2 are read off the germline V gene as SGHAT and FQNNGV. The junction carries 15 bases between V and J, which are trimmed by 5 bases and 3 bases respectively. What the authors observed across the whole study: The quantity of clinical and demographic metadata differed by source and by participant and was supplied without curation.

TCRbeta CDR3 regions were amplified from genomic DNA using the immunoSEQ Assay, a bias-controlled multiplex PCR. The authors processed their data as follows. The number of nucleated cells in each sample was estimated from the amplification of reference gene primers within the assay. To quantify the absolute abundance of each unique TCRbeta CDR3 rearrangement, sequence reads were collapsed and filtered. For each sample, productive Simpson clonality was calculated as the square root of Simpson's diversity index across productive rearrangements. TCRdb took this table from immuneACCESS and kept in-frame rearrangements with V and J called. Such tables lack part of the clones; where checked against another copy, unresolved V genes explain under half of the gap, and the rest is unexplained. That table is the source of V, J and clone size, and D and trimming were worked out from the DNA. The sample table records around 190,000 clones; roughly 83% of these occur just once. About 6.5% of the sample goes to the ten largest clones.

The V and J genes are TRBV11-2 and TRBJ2-3; a tentative D match to TRBD2 spans 6 bases. This receptor was obtained from a woman aged 40 to 50 with COVID-19, enrolled during active disease. Material: peripheral blood. CDR3 sequence: CASSRPGTGTDTQYF. The DNA sequence is TGTGCCAGCAGCCGGCCTGGGACTGGGACAGATACGCAGTATTTT. The entire variable domain, with the stretches around the CDR3 drawn from the reference TRBV11-2 and TRBJ2-3 proteins, is EAGVAQSPRYKIIEKRQSVAFWCNPISGHATLYWYQQILGQGPKLLIQFQNNGVVDDSQLPKDRFSAERLKGVDSTLKIQPAKLEDSAVYLCASSRPGTGTDTQYFGPGTRLTVL.